The next 26 T cell receptor beta chains were all read from a single sample in a study of T cells in Graves' hyperthyroidism and ophthalmopathy. RNA transcripts gave rise to amplified TCR beta CDR3 regions. HTBI primers were used for first-round RT-PCR of the TCR CDR3. TCRdb reprocessed the multiplex PCR reads with MiXCR, giving one entry per CDR3 protein. The table lists approximately 370,000 distinct CDR3 sequences, 15% to 20% of them singletons. Material: blood. These receptors all stem from a woman under 40 with Graves' hyperthyroidism that later progressed to Graves' ophthalmopathy.

This clonotype has ten or more counts. This chain joins TRBV30 and TRBJ1-1, with no clear D. This CDR3 has 13 amino acids. Germline CDR1 GTSNPN, CDR2 SVGIG (reference sequence). The V and J ends lost 2 bases and 0 bases respectively, with 7 bases between them. The CDR3 bases are TGTGCCTGGAGTTTTACCATGAACACTGAAGCTTTCTTT. Translated: CAWSFTMNTEAFF.

The chain carries TRBV12-3 or TRBV12-4 and TRBJ2-7; 7 bases are a match to TRBD1. The ends lost 4 bases at V and 3 bases at J; junction bases unmatched: 6. CDR3 length: 14 amino acids. CDR3 residues: CASSWGTVVYEQYF. As DNA, the CDR3 is TGTGCCAGCAGTTGGGGGACAGTAGTCTACGAGCAGTACTTC.

This chain joins TRBV3-1 and TRBJ2-7, with unresolved D. The ends were cut back, 1 base at V and 3 bases at J, with 7 bases in the middle. Germline CDR1 and CDR2: LGHDT and YNNKEL (reference sequence). The CDR3 is made up of 13 amino acids. The CDR3 coding sequence is TGTGCCAGCAGCCAAGTGTTCGGCTACGAGCAGTACTTC. It encodes CASSQVFGYEQYF.

This clonotype was detected a few times. The J gene is TRBJ1-1, the V gene TRBV19; TRBD1 is a possible D gene (5 bases). Trimming cost V 3 bases and J 7 bases, with 12 bases left between them. Germline assignment: CDR1 LNHDA and CDR2 SQIVND (reference sequence). The CDR3 length is 13 residues. In DNA, the CDR3 is TGTGCCAGTAGTATTGGGGCCCCTATTGAAGCTTTCTTT. It translates to CASSIGAPIEAFF.

This clonotype was counted between two and nine times. V usage is TRBV4-1 and J usage is TRBJ2-2; D possibly uses TRBD1 or TRBD2 (5 bases each). The germline V and J ends were trimmed by 4 bases and 2 bases, with 11 bases remaining between them. The CDR3 has 15 amino acids. CDR1 and CDR2 (germline): MGHRA, YSYEKL. The CDR3 DNA sequence: TGCGCCAGCAGCCCCAGGGAGAGTAACACCGGGGAGCTGTTTTTT. The encoded protein is CASSPRESNTGELFF.

This clonotype was detected a few times. This sequence joins TRBV5-1 and TRBJ2-1; unclear D gene. The CDR3 runs 13 residues. V was clipped by 5 bases and J by 0 bases, with 6 bases between them. Germline V CDR1 and CDR2: SGHRS, YFSETQ. The CDR3 loop is CASRVGSYNEQFF. CDR3 DNA: TGCGCCAGCAGAGTGGGCTCCTACAATGAGCAGTTCTTC.

This clonotype was seen repeatedly, ten times or more. V gene TRBV10-3 combines with J gene TRBJ1-2; D is uncertain. The CDR3 runs to 13 residues. Between the trimmed V and J ends, which lost 5 bases and 0 bases, there was a span of 7 bases. Germline CDR1 is ENHRY and CDR2 is SYGVKD. CDR3 sequence (DNA): TGTGCCATCAGTCCAGAATCTAACTATGGCTACACCTTC. It is translated as CAISPESNYGYTF.

J is TRBJ2-1 and V is TRBV12-3 or TRBV12-4; tentative D call: TRBD1 (6 bases). The ends were cut back, 3 bases at V and 7 bases at J, with 13 bases in the middle. The CDR3 is 14 amino acids. The CDR3 loop reads CASSFSAGENEQFF. CDR3 in DNA: TGTGCCAGCAGTTTTAGCGCAGGGGAGAATGAGCAGTTCTTC.

This clonotype was detected many times. The J gene is TRBJ1-2, the V gene TRBV10-3; perhaps TRBD1 as D (5 bases). This CDR3 is built from 13 residues. The germline V gene encodes CDR1 ENHRY and CDR2 SYGVKD. Deletions cut 0 bases from V and 8 bases from J, with 10 bases between. The CDR3 region has the DNA TGTGCCATCAGTGAGTCAAGGACATGGGGCTACACCTTC. Translating gives CAISESRTWGYTF.

This clonotype was detected many times. A much larger clone lies one base from this, so it may be a read error. V usage is TRBV30 and J usage is TRBJ1-1; unclear D gene. The CDR3 covers 11 residues. CDR1 and CDR2 (germline): GTSNPN, SVGIG (reference sequence). The germline V and J ends were trimmed by 3 bases and 1 base, with 3 bases remaining between them. In nucleotides, the CDR3 is TGTGCCTGGAGGCAGAACACTGAAGCTTTCTTT. Translation: CAWRQNTEAFF.

This clonotype was picked up a small number of times. The V call is TRBV7-9, the J call TRBJ1-5; 7 bases are shared with TRBD1. Unmatched junction bases numbered 5, after V lost 2 bases and J lost 4 bases. Germline V lookup: CDR1 SEHNR, CDR2 FQNEAQ (reference sequence). This CDR3 has 15 amino acids. The CDR3 spells CASSLTGTDNQPQHF. CDR3 coding DNA: TGTGCCAGCAGCTTAACGGGGACAGATAATCAGCCCCAGCATTTT.

As regards this clonotype: One base away lies a much larger clone, so this may be a sequencing read error. V and J are TRBV29-1 and TRBJ2-2; 10 nucleotides agree with TRBD1. The CDR3 sequence is 14 residues long. Looked up from germline, CDR1 is SQVTM and CDR2 is ANQGSEA. CDR3 sequence reads: CSATGQGNTGELVF. The CDR3 coding sequence is TGCAGCGCAACGGGACAGGGGAACACCGGGGAGCTGGTTTTT.

This clonotype was counted at least ten times. The rearrangement links TRBV20-1 to TRBJ1-2; 8 positions agree with TRBD1. This CDR3 comprises 12 residues. Unmatched junction bases numbered 8, after V lost 7 bases and J lost 7 bases. Germline loops: CDR1 DFQATT, CDR2 SNEGSKA (reference sequence). The CDR3 nucleotides read TGCAGTGTACGACAGGGGCGCGGTGGCTACACCTTC. Translated, it gives CSVRQGRGGYTF.

In its sample, this clonotype was seen a few times. The chain couples TRBV7-8 to TRBJ2-6, with D possibly matching TRBD1 (5 bases). Trimming pared 7 bases from V and 2 bases from J, leaving 12 bases between. CDR1 and CDR2 (germline): SGHVS, FQNEAQ. This CDR3 spans 15 amino acids. The CDR3 DNA sequence: TGTGCCAGCAAAGACAGAACTACTGGGGCCAACGTCCTGACTTTC. This translates into CASKDRTTGANVLTF.

The CDR3 DNA is TGTGCCAGTAGTTTCCTAGTCCGACTTGCCCCGTCCTCCTACAATGAGCAGTTCTTC. It is translated as CASSFLVRLAPSSYNEQFF. The V gene is TRBV19, the J gene TRBJ2-1; D is uncertain. This CDR3 contains 19 residues. Trimming took off 5 bases at V and 0 bases at J, with 23 bases between the two ends. Per the germline V gene, CDR1 is LNHDA and CDR2 is SQIVND (reference sequence).

Turning to this clonotype: A read error is possible here, since a much larger clone lies one base away. The rearrangement links TRBV6-2 or TRBV6-3 to TRBJ1-6; TRBD1 aligns across 11 bases. In germline, CDR1 is MNHEY, CDR2 SVGEGT. The CDR3 has 14 residues. J gave up 9 bases and V 6 bases, and 4 bases lay outside the gene matches. The CDR3: CASREGQGVSPLHF. Here the CDR3 DNA reads TGTGCCAGCAGAGAGGGACAGGGGGTTTCACCCCTCCACTTT.

The chain is built from TRBV5-1 and TRBJ2-5; no clear D. Germline values: CDR1 SGHRS, CDR2 YFSETQ. The CDR3 loop spans 16 amino acids. V lost 0 bases and J lost 0, with 12 bases in between. The CDR3 spells CASSLGMPTYQETQYF. The CDR3 DNA is TGCGCCAGCAGCTTGGGTATGCCTACGTACCAAGAGACCCAGTACTTC.

A few counts support this clonotype. The genes are TRBV3-1 and TRBJ2-1, with 8 bases matching TRBD1. The germline V gene has CDR1 LGHDT and CDR2 YNNKEL (reference sequence). This CDR3 comprises 15 residues. Unmatched junction bases numbered 5, after V lost 3 bases and J lost 4 bases. The CDR3 region has the DNA TGTGCCAGCAGCCATAAAACAGGGGGTTACAATGAGCAGTTCTTC. Translating it yields CASSHKTGGYNEQFF.

This clonotype was detected many times. The chain employs TRBV10-2 and TRBJ2-7, with a tentative D call TRBD2 (6 bases). V gave up 8 bases and J gave up 0 bases, with 17 bases separating them. The CDR3 spans 15 residues. Germline-derived CDR1 and CDR2 are WSHSY and SAAADI. The CDR3 nucleotides are TGCGCCAGCTCTCTCGGGACTCCAAGCTCCTACGAGCAGTACTTC. Translating gives CASSLGTPSSYEQYF.

This clonotype was found once. The chain combines TRBV5-1 with TRBJ2-6; D is unclear. V was pared by 1 base and J by 0 bases, with 2 bases between. Germline loops: CDR1 SGHRS, CDR2 YFSETQ. CDR3 size: 14 residues. This CDR3 is CASSLHSGANVLTF. CDR3 sequence (DNA): TGCGCCAGCAGCTTGCACTCTGGGGCCAACGTCCTGACTTTC.

On this clonotype itself: A read error may be the cause here, since a much bigger clone is one base away. This CDR3 is CASSPDREQPQHF. In DNA form, the CDR3 reads TGTGCCAGCAGCCCCGACAGGGAGCAGCCCCAGCATTTT. The rearrangement links TRBV4-2 to TRBJ1-5; 7 bases are a match to TRBD1. The CDR3 is made up of 13 amino acids. After removal of 4 bases from V and 7 bases from J, the junction contained 4 bases not matched to a gene. Germline CDR1 reads LGHNA; CDR2 reads YNFKEQ.

This clonotype was found many times. The gene calls are TRBV28 and TRBJ1-2; 8 bases map to TRBD1. The germline V gene has CDR1 MDHEN and CDR2 SYDVKM. Trimming removed 4 bases from V and 6 bases from J; junction bases left unmatched: 7. The CDR3 runs to 14 residues. The CDR3: CASSSRGRWDGYTF. CDR3 nucleotides: TGTGCCAGCAGTTCCAGGGGGCGCTGGGATGGCTACACCTTC.

Ten or more counts support this clonotype. The rearrangement joins TRBV29-1 to TRBJ2-7; unclear D gene. Between the trimmed V and J ends, which lost 1 base and 2 bases, there was a span of 6 bases. From germline, CDR1 is SQVTM and CDR2 ANQGSEA. The CDR3 totals 12 residues. The CDR3: CSVEGQAYEQYF. CDR3 DNA: TGCAGCGTTGAAGGTCAGGCCTACGAGCAGTACTTC.

This clonotype was seen many times. CDR3 protein: CASSWDNSYNEQFF. The CDR3, as DNA: TGTGCCAGCAGTTGGGACAACTCCTACAATGAGCAGTTCTTC. The chain is built from TRBV6-2 or TRBV6-3 and TRBJ2-1; D might be TRBD1 (6 bases). The CDR3 consists of 14 residues. Trimming removed 4 bases from V and 0 bases from J, with 7 bases in between. Looked up from germline, CDR1 is MNHEY and CDR2 is SVGEGT.

This clonotype showed up just once. This chain joins TRBV7-9 and TRBJ1-1, with 8 bases lining up with TRBD1. Looked up from germline, CDR1 is SEHNR and CDR2 is FQNEAQ (reference sequence). CDR3 length: 15 amino acids. The V and J ends lost 1 base and 6 bases, in that order; junction bases with no gene match: 7. CDR3: CASSLGRTGRAEAFF. The CDR3 DNA follows: TGTGCCAGCAGCTTAGGAAGGACAGGGCGGGCTGAAGCTTTCTTT.

This clonotype appeared many times. The rearrangement links TRBV7-9 to TRBJ2-7; 10 bases are a match to TRBD1. V was pared by 5 bases and J by 4 bases, with 2 bases of the junction left unmatched. Germline V gene lookup returns CDR1 SEHNR and CDR2 FQNEAQ (reference sequence). The CDR3 length is 13 residues. The CDR3 DNA reads TGTGCCAGCAGCCGACAGGGGGCTTACGAGCAGTACTTC. This encodes CASSRQGAYEQYF.